These 14 T cell receptor beta chains were all obtained from the same sample, sequenced in a study of vaccination and CD4 T cells after COVID-19. Sequencing of DNA taken from cultured CD4+ T cells relied on the Oncomine TCR Beta short-read assay. TCRdb re-called the PCR reads with MiXCR, one entry per CDR3 protein. The sample carries 20,000 to 25,000 distinct CDR3 sequences, about half recorded once. Their target antigens are unknown. Treatment indicated: roughly 10-day PBMC culture with coronavirus spike peptide pools or control peptides (ViraFEST assay). Specimen: CD4+ T cells from blood, cultured in vitro. The receptors were sampled from a human donor who had recovered from COVID-19.

This rearrangement joins TRBV20-1 to TRBJ1-3; weak D call: TRBD1 (5 bases). The CDR3 is 15 amino acids. The germline CDR1 and CDR2 sequences are DFQATT and SNEGSKA (reference sequence). The V end lost 3 bases, the J end lost 4 bases, and 16 bases lay between the germline ends. The CDR3 DNA sequence: TGCAGTGCTAGTCTCCCGGGGCCACCGGGAAACACCATATATTTT. Protein product: CSASLPGPPGNTIYF.

This clonotype was counted between two and nine times. Here the CDR3 reads CASSQTGLYGYTF. The CDR3 DNA sequence: TGTGCCAGCAGTCAGACAGGGCTCTATGGCTACACCTTC. This chain joins TRBV12-3 or TRBV12-4 and TRBJ1-2; the match to TRBD1 covers 7 bases. The CDR3 loop spans 13 amino acids. V gave up 5 bases and J gave up 4 bases; unmatched junction bases: 4.

This clonotype was found a few times. The chain recombines TRBV6-2 or TRBV6-3 with TRBJ1-5; D is unresolved. Germline-derived CDR1 and CDR2 are MNHEY and SVGEGT. The germline V and J ends were trimmed by 1 base and 5 bases, with 6 bases remaining between them. The CDR3 contains 13 residues. CDR3 bases: TGTGCCAGCAGTTACTGGAGCGATCAGCCCCAGCATTTT. Translating gives CASSYWSDQPQHF.

This clonotype appeared once. Mismatch with germline at one junction end may stem from a read error. The genes are TRBV24-1 and TRBJ2-1; D not certain. Per germline, CDR1 KGHDR and CDR2 SFDVKD. CDR3 length: 15 residues. Here the CDR3 reads CATRPSLGSYDEQFF. CDR3 in DNA: TGTGCCACCAGGCCCTCCCTGGGATCCTACGATGAGCAGTTCTTC.

V and J are TRBV14 and TRBJ2-5; 7 nucleotides align to TRBD1. The CDR3 runs 13 residues. The germline CDR1 and CDR2 sequences are SGHDN and FVKESK. V was pared by 4 bases and J by 3 bases, with 2 bases of the junction left unmatched. The CDR3 protein is CASSPGTEETQYF. DNA for the CDR3: TGTGCCAGCAGCCCTGGGACAGAAGAGACCCAGTACTTC.

The rearrangement links TRBV7-3 to TRBJ2-5; a possible D gene is TRBD1 (6 bases). This CDR3 region has 14 residues. V gave up 5 bases and J gave up 5 bases, with 15 bases separating them. Germline-derived CDR1 and CDR2 are SGHTA and FQGTGA. CDR3 nucleotide sequence: TGTGCCAGCAGCCCAGGACAGCCCCGGGAGACCCAGTACTTC. Translated: CASSPGQPRETQYF. Looking up the rest from reference TRBV7-3 and TRBJ2-5 gives the full variable domain: GAGVSQTPSNKVTEKGKYVELRCDPISGHTALYWYRQSLGQGPEFLIYFQGTGAADDSGLPNDRFFAVRPEGSVSTLKIQRTERGDSAVYLCASSPGQPRETQYFGPGTRLLVL.

The V call is TRBV2, the J call TRBJ2-7; 8 bases are a match to TRBD2. Germline V CDR1 and CDR2: SNHLY, FYNNEI. V shed 5 bases, J shed 3 bases, and the junction held 6 bases outside the gene matches. This CDR3 spans 14 amino acids. This chain's CDR3 is CASSSGSSFYEQYF. The CDR3 coding sequence is TGTGCCAGCAGTAGCGGGAGTTCATTCTACGAGCAGTACTTC.

The DNA of the CDR3 is TGTGCCAGCAGTGAGGGGTATGGGGCCAACGTCCTGACTTTC. Residues: CASSEGYGANVLTF. The chain uses TRBV6-1 and TRBJ2-6; D not certain. This CDR3 is built from 14 residues. Germline CDR1 is MNHNS and CDR2 is SASEGT. The V end lost 3 bases, the J end lost 3 bases, and 6 bases lay between the germline ends.

V gene TRBV7-9 combines with J gene TRBJ2-7; D is possibly TRBD2 (6 bases). V was cut by 1 base and J by 3 bases, with 10 bases left in between. CDR1 and CDR2 from the germline V gene are SEHNR and FQNEAQ (reference sequence). CDR3 length: 14 amino acids. The CDR3: CASSLGSSGYEQYF. CDR3 sequence (DNA): TGTGCCAGCAGCTTAGGGAGTAGCGGCTACGAGCAGTACTTC.

V and J are TRBV28 and TRBJ1-4, with no clear D. CDR3 size: 18 residues. V was cut by 3 bases and J by 1 base, with 18 bases left in between. Germline V lookup: CDR1 MDHEN, CDR2 SYDVKM. CDR3 coding DNA: TGTGCCAGCAGTTTGAGGGTCATCGTTCCGGGAACTAATGAAAAACTGTTTTTT. Its protein product is CASSLRVIVPGTNEKLFF.

The rearrangement joins TRBV28 to TRBJ1-1; 7 bases map to TRBD1. Germline V gives CDR1 MDHEN, CDR2 SYDVKM. Trimming at V came to 6 bases and at J to 1 base, leaving 5 bases not matched to a gene. This CDR3 has 14 residues. CDR3 sequence reads: CASRLDRRNTEAFF. The CDR3 DNA reads TGTGCCAGCAGGTTGGACAGGAGGAACACTGAAGCTTTCTTT.

The CDR3 DNA sequence: TGTGCCAGCAGTCCCGGGACAGGGCCAGATACGCAGTATTTT. It encodes CASSPGTGPDTQYF. V usage is TRBV6-4 and J usage is TRBJ2-3, with 9 bases that match TRBD1. The CDR3 is made up of 14 amino acids. The germline V gene encodes CDR1 MRHNA and CDR2 SNTAGT. After removal of 5 bases from V and 4 bases from J, the junction contained 4 bases not matched to a gene.

This clonotype was counted only a few times. This rearrangement joins TRBV3-1 to TRBJ2-5; TRBD2 matches at 8 bases. CDR1 LGHDT and CDR2 YNNKEL come from the germline V gene (reference sequence). The V gene end was trimmed by 3 bases and the J gene end by 4 bases; junction bases not matched to a gene: 1. There are 13 residues in the CDR3. The CDR3 DNA sequence: TGTGCCAGCAGCCAGAGCGGGAGAGAGACCCAGTACTTC. It encodes CASSQSGRETQYF.

The chain employs TRBV19 and TRBJ2-3, with D uncertain. CDR1 LNHDA and CDR2 SQIVND come from the germline V gene (reference sequence). Trimming cost V 0 bases and J 5 bases, with 9 bases left between them. This CDR3 region has 14 residues. Written as DNA, the CDR3 is TGTGCCAGTAGTATAGATCAAGGTGTAGATACGCAGTATTTT. Translated, it gives CASSIDQGVDTQYF.